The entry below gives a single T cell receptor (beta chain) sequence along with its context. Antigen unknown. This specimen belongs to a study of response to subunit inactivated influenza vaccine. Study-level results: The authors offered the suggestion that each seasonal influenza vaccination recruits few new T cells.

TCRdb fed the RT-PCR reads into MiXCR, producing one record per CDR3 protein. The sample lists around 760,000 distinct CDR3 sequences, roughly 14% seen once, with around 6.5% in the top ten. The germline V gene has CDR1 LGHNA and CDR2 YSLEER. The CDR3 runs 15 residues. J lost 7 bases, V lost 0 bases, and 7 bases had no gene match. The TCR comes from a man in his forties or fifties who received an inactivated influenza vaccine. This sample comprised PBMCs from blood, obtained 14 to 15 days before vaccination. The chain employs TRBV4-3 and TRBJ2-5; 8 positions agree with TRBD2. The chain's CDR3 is CASSQDMGTRGTQYF. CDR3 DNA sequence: TGCGCCAGCAGCCAAGATATGGGGACTAGAGGGACCCAGTACTTC.